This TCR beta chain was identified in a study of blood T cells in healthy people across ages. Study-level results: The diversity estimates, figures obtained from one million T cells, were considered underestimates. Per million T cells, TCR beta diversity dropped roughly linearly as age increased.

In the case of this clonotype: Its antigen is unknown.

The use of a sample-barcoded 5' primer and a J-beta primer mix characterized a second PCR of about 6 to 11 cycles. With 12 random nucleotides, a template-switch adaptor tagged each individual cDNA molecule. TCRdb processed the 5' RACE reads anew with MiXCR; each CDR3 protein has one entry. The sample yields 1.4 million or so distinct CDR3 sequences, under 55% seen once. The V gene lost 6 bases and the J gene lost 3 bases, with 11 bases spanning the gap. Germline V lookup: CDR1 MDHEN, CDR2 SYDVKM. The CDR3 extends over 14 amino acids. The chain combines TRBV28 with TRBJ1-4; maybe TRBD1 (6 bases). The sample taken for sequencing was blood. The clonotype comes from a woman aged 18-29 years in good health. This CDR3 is CASRPGQSNEKLFF. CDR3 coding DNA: TGTGCCAGCAGGCCCGGACAGTCTAATGAAAAACTGTTTTTT. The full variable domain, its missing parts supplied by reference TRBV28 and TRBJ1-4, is DVKVTQSSRYLVKRTGEKVFLECVQDMDHENMFWYRQDPGLGLRLIYFSYDVKMKEKGDIPEGYSVSREKKERFSLILESASTNQTSMYLCASRPGQSNEKLFFGSGTQLSVL.